This T cell receptor (beta chain) was captured in a study of cytomegalovirus exposure and HLA in healthy donors. General observations from the study: Later analysis suggested most CMV-associated TCR beta chains were HLA-restricted. In an earlier analysis, about 87% or about 30%: the productive usage of most TCR beta V segments. HLA alleles showed associations with 15,000 to 20,000 TCR beta sequences in a later analysis, at a 0.05 false discovery rate.

60 Vbeta and 13 Jbeta primers were used in PCR. The data were produced by immunoSEQ multiplex PCR, yet TCRdb's version contains in-frame clones alone and is incomplete. The sample consists of about 97,000 clones, roughly 73% of them appearing once. Points on this clone: Its antigen is not known.

The sequence was collected from a man aged 35 to 55 in good health and CMV-seronegative. The specimen sequenced was PBMCs.

The CDR3 nucleotides read TGTGCCAGCAGCAAAGGGGTAGCGGGGGGGCTAGCGACAGAGACCCAGTACTTC. As protein: CASSKGVAGGLATETQYF. J is TRBJ2-5 and V is TRBV7-8, with TRBD2 matching over 11 bases. Germline V gene data show CDR1 as SGHVS and CDR2 as FQNEAQ. J gave up 4 bases and V 5 bases, and 15 bases lay outside the gene matches. The CDR3 runs to 18 residues.